The source of this TCR beta chain is a study of Graves' ophthalmopathy and Graves' hyperthyroidism. Whole-study results and caveats: Also, most clonotypes expanded in the thyroid above 0.001 frequency appeared in blood. Classification of ophthalmopathy versus stable hyperthyroidism by a 13-signature model yielded roughly 86% sensitivity and about 81% specificity.

Beta-chain TCR CDR3 regions were amplified from RNA transcripts. An opening RT-PCR round employed HTBI primers and preceded a second-round multiplex PCR. In TCRdb, the multiplex PCR reads were re-called with MiXCR into one record per CDR3 protein. The profile covers almost 750,000 distinct CDR3 sequences, with 40% appearing a single time and roughly 46% taken by the ten largest. Clinicians made diagnoses from clinical symptoms, serum thyroxine, TRAb, thyroid ultrasound and orbital computed tomography. The starting material, over 8.5 ml of fresh peripheral blood, provided the PBMCs. As for this clonotype: Its antigen is not known.

Source material: peripheral blood. This sequence was found in an adult man with Graves' ophthalmopathy.

Written as DNA, the CDR3 is TGTGCCAGCAAACAGGGGGCGCGTGTCACCGGGGAGCTGTTTTTT. Its translation: CASKQGARVTGELFF. V and J are TRBV6-1 and TRBJ2-2, with 9 positions matching TRBD1. The germline V gene has CDR1 MNHNS and CDR2 SASEGT. The CDR3 sequence is 15 residues long. The V gene end was trimmed by 7 bases and the J gene end by 4 bases; junction bases not matched to a gene: 7.